This TCR beta chain originates from a study of radiotherapy plus CTLA-4 blockade in lung cancer. Across the study: Under 20% of patients responded objectively, and around 32% achieved disease control.

Findings and caveats of the study: The best prediction of response reportedly came from early blood T cell clone dynamics, with interferon-beta. Blood TCR clones of tumor origin expanded after radiotherapy plus ipilimumab.

Sequenced by immunoSEQ multiplex PCR; TCRdb stores in-frame clones only, minus some. The sample yields around 38,000 clones, just over 85% seen once. CDR3 size: 17 residues. Trimming took 4 bases from V and 4 from J; bases not matched to a gene: 7. Germline CDR1 and CDR2: LGHNA and YNFKEQ. Focal radiation plus CTLA-4 blockade with ipilimumab was given to patients with chemo-refractory metastatic non-small-cell lung cancer. Turning to this clone: Its antigen remains unknown.

V gene TRBV4-2 combines with J gene TRBJ2-1, with 13 positions matching TRBD2. The sample consisted of peripheral blood, taken from a patient treated with radiotherapy plus ipilimumab. The receptor's source is a human donor with non-small cell lung cancer whose response to radiotherapy plus ipilimumab could not be evaluated. The CDR3 region has the DNA TGTGCCAGCAGCCGGATCACTAGCGGGGGGGGGTACAATGAGCAGTTCTTC. This gives the protein CASSRITSGGGYNEQFF.